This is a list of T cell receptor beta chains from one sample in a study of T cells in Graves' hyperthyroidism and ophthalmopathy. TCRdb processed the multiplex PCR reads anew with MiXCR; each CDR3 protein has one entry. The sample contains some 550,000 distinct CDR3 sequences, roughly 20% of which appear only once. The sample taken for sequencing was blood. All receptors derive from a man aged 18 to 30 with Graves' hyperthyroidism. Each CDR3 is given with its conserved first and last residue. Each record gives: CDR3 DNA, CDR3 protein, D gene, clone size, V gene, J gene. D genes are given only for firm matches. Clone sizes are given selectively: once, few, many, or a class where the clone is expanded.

TGTGCCAGCAGAACAACTGGCGGGGGGATTTATGAGCAGTACTTC	CASRTTGGGIYEQYF	TRBD2	NA	TRBV27	TRBJ2-7
TGCGCCAGCAGCTTGGTTAACCCGGAGGAGCTGTTTTTT	CASSLVNPEELFF	NA	many	TRBV5-1	TRBJ2-2
TGTGCCAGCAGTGATAGGGGGTCAATCATGAACACTGAAGCTTTCTTT	CASSDRGSIMNTEAFF	NA	many	TRBV25-1	TRBJ1-1
TGCGCCAGCAGCTTGGAGGGGCCGGGAGGAGCTTTCTTT	CASSLEGPGGAFF	NA	few	TRBV5-1	TRBJ1-1
TGTGCCACCAGCAGAGGTGGGGTAGCGGGGGGCGAGCAGTACTTC	CATSRGGVAGGEQYF	TRBD2	many	TRBV15	TRBJ2-7
TGCAGCGTTGAGACCCCCTATGGCTACACCTTC	CSVETPYGYTF	NA	many	TRBV29-1	TRBJ1-2
TGTGCAGTGGGGGGGGCCGTAGAGACCCAGTACTTC	CAVGGAVETQYF	NA	many	TRBV6-1	TRBJ2-5
TGTGCCAGCAGTGAATGGGAGACCCAGTACTTC	CASSEWETQYF	NA	many	TRBV2	TRBJ2-5
TGTGCCAGCAGTCCTGACAGGGGGAGGGAGAGTGACACCTTC	CASSPDRGRESDTF	TRBD1	many	TRBV28	TRBJ1-2
TGTGCCACCAGCAGACAGCAGGGGGGTAACACTGAAGCTTTCTTT	CATSRQQGGNTEAFF	TRBD1	many	TRBV15	TRBJ1-1
TGTGCCAGCAGTCGGACAGGGCATCAGCCCCAGCATTTT	CASSRTGHQPQHF	TRBD1	many	TRBV27	TRBJ1-5
TGTGCCAGCACCCCCTCCCGCCTCAGAGGGGCAGAGACCCAGTACTTC	CASTPSRLRGAETQYF	NA	NA	TRBV6-1	TRBJ2-5
TGTGCCAGCAGTATCGTGGGGACGGTGACCTACGAGCAGTACTTC	CASSIVGTVTYEQYF	NA	few	TRBV28	TRBJ2-7
TGTGCCAGCACCTCACTAGCGGGGGGGCCGTACACCGGGGAGCTGTTTTTT	CASTSLAGGPYTGELFF	TRBD2	many	TRBV28	TRBJ2-2
TGCAGTGCAAATGGACAGAACACTGAAGCTTTCTTT	CSANGQNTEAFF	NA	many	TRBV20-1	TRBJ1-1
TGTGCCAGCAGTTACTCGGTTCGACCGGGACAGGGTTCCTTT	CASSYSVRPGQGSF	TRBD1	NA	TRBV6-5	TRBJ1-1
TGTGCCAGCAGTTTATATACTAGCGGGTTGCCATACGAGCAGTACTTC	CASSLYTSGLPYEQYF	TRBD2	many	TRBV28	TRBJ2-7
TGTGCCACCAGTGGGACAGGGGAAGAGACCCAGTACTTC	CATSGTGEETQYF	TRBD1	many	TRBV24-1	TRBJ2-5
TGTGCCAGCAGTTTATCGGCGACAGGGTCAACTGAAGCTTTCTTT	CASSLSATGSTEAFF	TRBD1	NA	TRBV12-3/TRBV12-4	TRBJ1-1
TGTGCCAGCAGTAGCGGGGGGGTTCAATATGAAGCTTTCTTT	CASSSGGVQYEAFF	NA	NA	TRBV6-1	TRBJ1-1
TGTGCCAGCAGCCAAGCAGGACTTGGGGCAGCGGCCCAGTACTTC	CASSQAGLGAAAQYF	NA	NA	TRBV4-2	TRBJ2-5
TGCAGTGCTAGCAGCGGGGGCCCGAACACCGGGGAGCTGTTTTTT	CSASSGGPNTGELFF	TRBD2	once	TRBV20-1	TRBJ2-2
TGTGCCAGCAGCCACCCCGAGGGGCCCAACTATGGCTACACCTTC	CASSHPEGPNYGYTF	NA	once	TRBV11-2	TRBJ1-2
TGTGCCAGCAGTTTAATCGACAGGGGACGGGAGCCCCAGCATTTT	CASSLIDRGREPQHF	TRBD1	NA	TRBV28	TRBJ1-5
TGTGCCAGCAGTCATCCTGTTTGGCGATTTGGGGAGCTGTTTTTT	CASSHPVWRFGELFF	NA	many	TRBV27	TRBJ2-2
TGTGCCAGCAGCTTAGCGCTCGGGGACACTGAAGCTTTCTTT	CASSLALGDTEAFF	NA	many	TRBV7-6	TRBJ1-1
TGTGCCAGTAGTAGCGGGAACACTGAAGCTTTCTTT	CASSSGNTEAFF	NA	many	TRBV19	TRBJ1-1
TGTGCCAGCAGCCCCACGGGCAGGGAGGCAGAGACCCAGTACTTC	CASSPTGREAETQYF	NA	few	TRBV7-9	TRBJ2-5
TGTGCCAGCCACGACAGGGGGATTGGAAACACCATATATTTT	CASHDRGIGNTIYF	TRBD1	NA	TRBV12-3/TRBV12-4	TRBJ1-3
TGTGCCAGCAGCTTTGGACTGGGGGGCTACGAGCAGTACTTC	CASSFGLGGYEQYF	NA	many	TRBV7-8	TRBJ2-7
TGTGCCAGCAGCACCGGGACTAGCGACACAGATACGCAGTATTTT	CASSTGTSDTDTQYF	TRBD2	NA	TRBV6-1	TRBJ2-3